This T cell receptor beta chain was profiled in a study of T cell clones after liver transplantation. The CDR3 consists of 15 residues. Germline CDR1 is SGDLS and CDR2 is YYNGEE. Between the trimmed V and J ends, which lost 2 bases and 0 bases, there was a span of 9 bases. Assay used: immunoSEQ multiplex PCR; TCRdb lists only in-frame clones, some missing. This repertoire shows tens of thousands of clones, about 73% found once; its top ten account for around 2.8%. The clonotype originates from a human patient who received a liver transplant. Some T cells may trace back to the graft donor. Sequencing was performed on CD4+ T cells from blood, taken at the approximately 16-month timepoint. The chain joins TRBV9 to TRBJ1-3; D is undetermined. The CDR3 sequence is CASSVFRDSGNTIYF. The CDR3 DNA sequence: TGTGCCAGCAGCGTGTTCCGGGACTCTGGAAACACCATATATTTT.